The source of this TCR beta chain is a study of T-cell reconstitution after alpha-beta-depleted transplantation in children. Findings of the study overall: Newly generated T cells supplied most T-cell counts and diversity one year post-transplant. Several hundred expanded graft clones reportedly gave rise to the alpha-beta T cells present about two months after transplant.

Unique molecular identifiers were used in preparing the TCRbeta library. In TCRdb, the PCR reads were re-called with MiXCR into one record per CDR3 protein. The sample contains hundreds of thousands of distinct CDR3 sequences, roughly 13% of which appear only once. The CDR3 is 13 amino acids. Germline V gene sequence: CDR1 SGHTA, CDR2 FQGTGA. This clonotype occurred many times. As yet, its antigen is unknown. An end of the junction does not agree with germline; a read error may underlie this. This chain connects TRBV7-3 to TRBJ2-7; 9 bases match TRBD2. The receptor's source is a male patient younger than 18 who had a stem cell transplant for acute myeloid leukemia, so the T cells may come from the graft donor. Sequenced material: PBMCs, mostly from graft donor cells, taken 360 days after TCRalphabeta/CD19-depleted stem cell transplant. The chain's CDR3 is CASSLSGGYEQYF. The CDR3 DNA is TGCGCCAGCAGCCTTAGCGGGGGCTACGAGCAGTACTTC. The whole variable domain, remainder taken from reference TRBV7-3 and TRBJ2-7, is GAGVSQTPSNKVTEKGKYVELRCDPISGHTALYWYRQSLGQGPEFLIYFQGTGAADDSGLPNDRFFAVRPEGSVSTLKIQRTERGDSAVYLCASSLSGGYEQYFGPGTRLTVT.